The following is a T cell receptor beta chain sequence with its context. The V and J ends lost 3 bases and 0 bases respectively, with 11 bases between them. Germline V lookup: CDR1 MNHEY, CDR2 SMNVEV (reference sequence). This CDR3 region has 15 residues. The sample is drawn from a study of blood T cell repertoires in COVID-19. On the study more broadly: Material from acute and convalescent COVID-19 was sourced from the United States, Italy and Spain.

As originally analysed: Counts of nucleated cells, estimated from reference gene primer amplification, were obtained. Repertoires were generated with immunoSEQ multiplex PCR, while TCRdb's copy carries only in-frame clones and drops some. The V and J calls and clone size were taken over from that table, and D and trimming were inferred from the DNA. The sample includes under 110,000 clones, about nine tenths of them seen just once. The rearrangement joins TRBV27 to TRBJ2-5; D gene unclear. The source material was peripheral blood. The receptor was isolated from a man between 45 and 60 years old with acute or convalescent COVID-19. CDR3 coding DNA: TGTGCCAGCAGTTTGTCGGCAGGCGACCAAGAGACCCAGTACTTC. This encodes CASSLSAGDQETQYF.